This T cell receptor (beta chain) was captured in a study of blood T cells in healthy people across ages. General study findings and limits: A roughly linear fall in TCR beta diversity per million T cells was seen with increasing age.

A second PCR of about 7 to 12 cycles used a sample-barcoded 5' primer and a J-beta primer mix. TCRdb called the 5' RACE reads again in MiXCR, with one record for every CDR3 protein. The sample has approximately 1.5 million distinct CDR3 sequences, approximately 32% seen once; the top ten hold roughly 10%. This clonotype was counted only a few times. Its antigen is not known. Germline V gene lookup returns CDR1 DFQATT and CDR2 SNEGSKA (reference sequence). The CDR3 loop spans 14 amino acids. The ends lost 5 bases at V and 7 bases at J; junction bases unmatched: 11. V usage is TRBV20-1 and J usage is TRBJ1-2; 9 bases fit TRBD1. Sequenced material: blood. The source is a woman under 40 in good health. CDR3 region: CSALPPGQGPGYTF. Written as DNA, the CDR3 is TGCAGTGCTTTACCGCCGGGACAGGGTCCTGGCTACACCTTC.